This TCR beta chain is drawn from a study of blood T cells in healthy people across ages. PCR was performed a second time for about 7 to 11 cycles using a sample-barcoded 5' primer and a J-beta primer mix. TCRdb re-analysed the 5' RACE reads in MiXCR, keeping a single row per CDR3 protein. In the table there are around 800,000 distinct CDR3 sequences, about 42% of which are singletons. About 9.6 milliliters of peripheral blood were drawn from each donor into EDTA-treated tubes. This CDR3 has 17 residues. Germline CDR1 is MNHEY and CDR2 is SMNVEV (reference sequence). V shed 6 bases and J shed 1 base, with 20 bases lying between them. The count of this clonotype is one.

Sequences were obtained from blood. The chain links TRBV27 to TRBJ2-3; a weak D match, TRBD2 (5 bases). The clonotype comes from a man between 60 and 70 years old in good health. DNA of the CDR3: TGTGCCAGCAGCCCTACCGGGCCGCCCGGGGGCACAGATACGCAGTATTTT. Encoded protein: CASSPTGPPGGTDTQYF.